This TCR beta chain was recovered during a study of control samples from healthy donors and cancer patients. The assay was immunoSEQ multiplex PCR, and TCRdb's table has in-frame clones only and misses some. The table includes 150,000 to 190,000 clones, 85% to 95% detected once. A single count supports this clone. Within the sample, other DNA sequences also encode this same CDR3. Germline V lookup: CDR1 SGHTA, CDR2 FQGNSA. Trimming pared 1 base from V and 2 bases from J, leaving 9 bases between. This CDR3 is built from 14 residues. This TCR came from a man between 45 and 60 years old in good health. The sample was blood. V usage is TRBV7-2 and J usage is TRBJ2-7; possible D gene TRBD1, 5 bases. CDR3 nucleotide sequence: TGTGCCAGCAGCTTAGGGGGCGGTCCCTACGAGCAGTACTTC. Translated, it gives CASSLGGGPYEQYF.